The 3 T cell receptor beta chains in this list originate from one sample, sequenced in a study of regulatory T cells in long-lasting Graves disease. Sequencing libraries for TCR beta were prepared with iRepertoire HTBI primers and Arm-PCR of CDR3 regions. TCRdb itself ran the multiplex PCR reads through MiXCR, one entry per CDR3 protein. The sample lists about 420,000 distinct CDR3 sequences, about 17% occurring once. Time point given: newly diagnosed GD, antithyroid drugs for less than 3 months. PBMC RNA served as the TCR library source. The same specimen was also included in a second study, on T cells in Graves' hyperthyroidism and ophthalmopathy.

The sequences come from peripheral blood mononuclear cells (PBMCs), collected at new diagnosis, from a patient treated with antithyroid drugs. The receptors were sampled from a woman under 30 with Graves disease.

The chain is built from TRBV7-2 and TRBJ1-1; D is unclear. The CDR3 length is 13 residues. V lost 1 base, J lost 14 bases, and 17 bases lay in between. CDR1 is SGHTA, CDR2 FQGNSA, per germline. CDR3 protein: CASSLDMVMAVFF. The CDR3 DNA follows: TGTGCCAGCAGCTTAGATATGGTAATGGCAGTATTCTTT.

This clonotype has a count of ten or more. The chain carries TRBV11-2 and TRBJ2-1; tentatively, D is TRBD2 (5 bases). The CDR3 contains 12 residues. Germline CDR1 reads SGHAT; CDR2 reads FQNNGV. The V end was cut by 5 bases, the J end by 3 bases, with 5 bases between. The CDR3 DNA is TGTGCCAGCAGCGGAGGCTACAATGAGCAGTTCTTC. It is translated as CASSGGYNEQFF.

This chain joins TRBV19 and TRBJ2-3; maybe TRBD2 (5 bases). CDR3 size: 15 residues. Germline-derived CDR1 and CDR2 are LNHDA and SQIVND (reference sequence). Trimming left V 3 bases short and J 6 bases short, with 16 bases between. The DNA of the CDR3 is TGTGCCAGTAGTATCGAGTGGAATCCGGGGGATACGCAGTATTTT. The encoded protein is CASSIEWNPGDTQYF.